The next 5 T cell receptor beta chains were all read from a single sample in a study of metastatic and nonmetastatic thyroid tumors. All patients were untreated before thyroid surgery. TCRdb re-analyzed the PCR reads through MiXCR. Among over 15,000 clones listed, roughly an eighth were seen once. Source material: tumor tissue. These receptors all stem from a female donor with papillary thyroid cancer or a benign thyroid nodule (not recorded which). Some clones in this sample may be carry-over from other donors' samples.

At least ten counts were recorded for this clone. It may be a read error: a sequence one base away is much more abundant. This chain connects TRBV2 to TRBJ1-1; 7 nucleotides align to TRBD1. V dropped 3 bases and J dropped 3; count of bases not matched to a gene: 4. Germline V gene sequence: CDR1 SNHLY, CDR2 FYNNEI. CDR3 size: 14 residues. The CDR3: CASSEGQIDTEAFF. Written as DNA, the CDR3 is TGTGCCAGCAGTGAGGGACAGATCGACACTGAAGCTTTCTTT.

Ten or more counts support this clone. The chain has TRBV5-4 and TRBJ1-6, with unresolved D. Germline V gene lookup returns CDR1 SGHNT and CDR2 YYREEE (reference sequence). CDR3 length: 13 residues. Trimming removed 6 bases at V and 7 bases at J, with 11 bases between. The CDR3: CASTPARNSPLHF. The DNA for the CDR3 is TGTGCCAGCACCCCAGCGAGGAATTCACCCCTCCACTTT. The whole variable domain, filled in from reference TRBV5-4 and TRBJ1-6, reads ETGVTQSPTHLIKTRGQQVTLRCSSQSGHNTVSWYQQALGQGPQFIFQYYREEENGRGNFPPRFSGLQFPNYSSELNVNALELDDSALYLCASTPARNSPLHFGNGTRLTVT.

As to this clone: The conserved closing phenylalanine or tryptophan is absent in this CDR3, likely reflecting a read error. The chain carries TRBV28 and TRBJ1-2; TRBD1 aligns across 8 bases. Looked up from germline, CDR1 is MDHEN and CDR2 is SYDVKM. This CDR3 region has 13 residues. CDR3 in DNA: TGTTCCAGCAGCGACGGGACAGGCTATGGCTACACCATC. It is translated as CSSSDGTGYGYTI.

This clone has ten or more counts. The V and J genes are TRBV11-1 and TRBJ2-3; a weak D match, TRBD1 (5 bases). V lost 5 bases to trimming and J lost 1 base, with 13 bases between them. The V gene's germline CDR1 is SGHAT and CDR2 FQDESV (reference sequence). This CDR3 is 15 amino acids long. The CDR3 loop is CASSLQGWRTDTQYF. The CDR3 DNA follows: TGTGCCAGCAGCCTTCAGGGTTGGCGCACAGATACGCAGTATTTT. Together with reference TRBV11-1 and TRBJ2-3, the CDR3 gives the full variable domain: EAEVAQSPRYKITEKSQAVAFWCDPISGHATLYWYRQILGQGPELLVQFQDESVVDDSQLPKDRFSAERLKGVDSTLKIQPAELGDSAMYLCASSLQGWRTDTQYFGPGTRLTVL.

By frequency in the sample, this clone is medium-sized (0.01 to 0.1%). The genes are TRBV20-1 and TRBJ1-3; perhaps TRBD1 as D (6 bases). V lost 1 base, J lost 3 bases, and 16 bases lay in between. The CDR3 sequence is 16 residues long. CDR1 and CDR2 from the germline V gene are DFQATT and SNEGSKA (reference sequence). CDR3 sequence reads: CSARGGQRTDGNTIYF. CDR3 sequence (DNA): TGCAGTGCTAGAGGCGGACAAAGGACAGATGGAAACACCATATATTTT.